The 30 T cell receptor beta chains listed next were all sequenced from one sample in a study of blood T cell repertoires in COVID-19. The method was immunoSEQ multiplex PCR; TCRdb's version includes in-frame clones alone and lacks a portion of them. The data hold a few hundred thousand clones, with roughly 86% observed a single time. Sequenced: peripheral blood. Receptor source: a woman in her 30s with COVID-19, enrolled during active disease.

This clone was recorded once. The chain recombines TRBV2 with TRBJ2-7; 10 positions match TRBD1. CDR3 length: 14 amino acids. Germline CDR1 reads SNHLY; CDR2 reads FYNNEI. Unmatched junction bases numbered 6, after V lost 6 bases and J lost 4 bases. CDR3 residues: CASSRDRGRYEQYF. The CDR3 DNA follows: TGTGCCAGCAGCCGGGACAGGGGAAGGTACGAGCAGTACTTC.

Note on this clone: The same CDR3 is also encoded by other DNA sequences in this sample. The chain has TRBV27 and TRBJ1-5; D is unresolved. CDR3 size: 14 residues. Trimming pared 3 bases from V and 2 bases from J, leaving 8 bases between. Germline lookup yields CDR1 MNHEY and CDR2 SMNVEV (reference sequence). The CDR3 region is CASSLRGGNQPQHF. The CDR3 region has the DNA TGTGCCAGCAGTTTGCGAGGTGGCAATCAGCCCCAGCATTTT.

The chain recombines TRBV5-1 with TRBJ2-2; 7 nucleotides align to TRBD1. Per germline, CDR1 SGHRS and CDR2 YFSETQ. V lost 3 bases and J lost 1; bases outside the gene matches: 3. CDR3 size: 15 residues. The CDR3: CASSSRTGNTGELFF. The CDR3 coding sequence is TGCGCCAGCAGCTCGCGGACAGGGAACACCGGGGAGCTGTTTTTT.

V gene TRBV19 combines with J gene TRBJ2-3; TRBD1 agrees at 7 bases. Trimming cost V 1 base and J 2 bases; bases outside gene matches: 6. This CDR3 is 16 amino acids long. CDR1 is LNHDA, CDR2 SQIVND, per germline (reference sequence). This CDR3 reads CASSIASTGNTDTQYF. CDR3 DNA sequence: TGTGCCAGTAGTATAGCTTCGACAGGGAACACAGATACGCAGTATTTT.

The rearrangement joins TRBV10-3 to TRBJ2-2; TRBD2 agrees at 9 bases. CDR1 ENHRY and CDR2 SYGVKD come from the germline V gene. V lost 0 bases to trimming and J lost 0 bases; unmatched junction nucleotides: 8. There are 19 residues in the CDR3. This CDR3 is CAISESRLAGPANTGELFF. Written as DNA, the CDR3 is TGTGCCATCAGTGAGTCGAGGCTAGCGGGGCCGGCGAACACCGGGGAGCTGTTTTTT.

The rearrangement uses TRBV6-2 or TRBV6-3 and TRBJ2-1; D call uncertain. The V end was cut by 0 bases, the J end by 8 bases, with 11 bases between. CDR3 length equals 14 residues. CDR1 is MNHEY, CDR2 SVGEGT, per germline. CDR3 in amino acids: CASSYSMVPDEQFF. The CDR3 nucleotides read TGTGCCAGCAGTTACTCGATGGTGCCGGATGAGCAGTTCTTC.

The chain recombines TRBV18 with TRBJ2-1; D perhaps matches TRBD2 (6 bases). Germline V gene data show CDR1 as KGHSH and CDR2 as LQKENI. This CDR3 has 13 residues. V lost 2 bases and J 9 bases, leaving 11 bases between the germline ends. CDR3: CASSPRLGGEQFF. The CDR3 coding sequence is TGTGCCAGCTCACCAAGACTGGGGGGTGAGCAGTTCTTC.

The chain links TRBV5-4 to TRBJ2-1; TRBD2 matches 7 bases. Trimming took 3 bases from V and 5 from J; bases not matched to a gene: 2. Germline V CDR1 and CDR2: SGHNT, YYREEE (reference sequence). The length of the CDR3 is 13 residues. In DNA form, the CDR3 reads TGTGCCAGCAGCTGGACTAGGGACAATGAGCAGTTCTTC. Encoded protein: CASSWTRDNEQFF.

This clone was observed a single time. CDR3 residues: CASSLPGTVTKISNQPQHF. The DNA of the CDR3 is TGTGCCAGCAGCTTACCCGGGACAGTCACCAAAATATCCAATCAGCCCCAGCATTTT. The rearrangement joins TRBV7-2 to TRBJ1-5; 7 bases align to TRBD1. The V segment lost 2 bases and the J segment 3 bases; nucleotides outside the gene matches: 16. Germline V gene sequence: CDR1 SGHTA, CDR2 FQGNSA. CDR3 length equals 19 residues.

The chain is built from TRBV10-1 and TRBJ2-3, with no clear D. V was shortened by 4 bases and J by 2 bases, with 7 bases between the two germline ends. The CDR3 is 13 amino acids. Germline V gene data show CDR1 as WNHNN and CDR2 as SYGVQD (reference sequence). CDR3 residues: CASSGSNTDTQYF. CDR3 sequence (DNA): TGCGCCAGCAGTGGGTCTAACACAGATACGCAGTATTTT.

The chain combines TRBV15 with TRBJ1-5; 8 bases agree with TRBD1. Trimming at V came to 4 bases and at J to 2 bases, leaving 4 bases not matched to a gene. Germline V gene data show CDR1 as LNHNV and CDR2 as YYDKDF (reference sequence). The CDR3 contains 15 residues. In DNA, the CDR3 is TGTGCCACCAGCAAGGACAGGGCGCGCAATCAGCCCCAGCATTTT. It translates to CATSKDRARNQPQHF. Based on the CDR3 plus reference TRBV15 and TRBJ1-5, the full variable domain is DAMVIQNPRYQVTQFGKPVTLSCSQTLNHNVMYWYQQKSSQAPKLLFHYYDKDFNNEADTPDNFQSRRPNTSFCFLDIRSPGLGDTAMYLCATSKDRARNQPQHFGDGTRLSIL.

The gene calls are TRBV7-9 and TRBJ1-4; possible D gene TRBD1, 5 bases. The V and J ends lost 4 bases and 7 bases respectively, with 13 bases between them. The germline CDR1 and CDR2 sequences are SEHNR and FQNEAQ (reference sequence). This CDR3 has 14 residues. This chain's CDR3 is CASSSSGGGEKLFF. As DNA, the CDR3 is TGTGCCAGCAGCTCCTCCGGGGGAGGTGAAAAACTGTTTTTT.

V usage is TRBV19 and J usage is TRBJ1-5, with no clear D. With 5 bases removed from V and 3 bases from J, the gap between germline ends came to 11 bases. The CDR3 is made up of 14 amino acids. Germline V CDR1 and CDR2: LNHDA, SQIVND (reference sequence). This CDR3 reads CASSFRGYNQPQHF. In DNA form, the CDR3 reads TGTGCCAGTAGTTTCCGAGGGTACAATCAGCCCCAGCATTTT.

This sequence joins TRBV27 and TRBJ1-5; D is uncertain. Deletions cut 4 bases from V and 2 bases from J, with 9 bases between. This CDR3 is built from 14 residues. Germline CDR1 reads MNHEY; CDR2 reads SMNVEV (reference sequence). In DNA form, the CDR3 reads TGTGCCAGCAGTTCGCGGGCGGGCAATCAGCCCCAGCATTTT. It yields the protein CASSSRAGNQPQHF.

The V gene is TRBV27, the J gene TRBJ2-5; D perhaps matches TRBD1 (5 bases). Germline CDR1 is MNHEY and CDR2 is SMNVEV (reference sequence). The CDR3 length is 14 residues. V lost 6 bases and J lost 5, with 16 bases in between. The CDR3 loop reads CASSSRRGYETQYF. Written as DNA, the CDR3 is TGTGCCAGCAGCTCCAGAAGGGGATATGAGACCCAGTACTTC.

The rearrangement links TRBV5-4 to TRBJ2-7; no reliable D call. This CDR3 spans 14 amino acids. Germline CDR1 reads SGHNT; CDR2 reads YYREEE (reference sequence). V was cut by 0 bases and J by 4 bases, with 11 bases left in between. The CDR3 loop reads CASSLGLSQYEQYF. The CDR3 bases are TGTGCCAGCAGCTTGGGTTTAAGCCAATACGAGCAGTACTTC. Supplemented by reference TRBV5-4 and TRBJ2-7, the full variable domain reads ETGVTQSPTHLIKTRGQQVTLRCSSQSGHNTVSWYQQALGQGPQFIFQYYREEENGRGNFPPRFSGLQFPNYSSELNVNALELDDSALYLCASSLGLSQYEQYFGPGTRLTVT.

CDR3 coding DNA: TGCGCCAGCAGCCAAATCTCAGGGGTTCCCTCCTACGAGCAGTACTTC. Translated: CASSQISGVPSYEQYF. This rearrangement joins TRBV4-1 to TRBJ2-7, with D perhaps matching TRBD1 (6 bases). The germline V gene encodes CDR1 MGHRA and CDR2 YSYEKL. This CDR3 has 16 residues. The germline V and J ends were trimmed by 2 bases and 0 bases, with 14 bases remaining between them.

The chain is built from TRBV4-3 and TRBJ2-7; 7 bases fit TRBD2. The CDR3 covers 15 residues. V trimming: 2 bases; J trimming: 6 bases; junction bases outside the gene matches: 10. Germline CDR1 reads LGHNA; CDR2 reads YSLEER. Here the CDR3 DNA reads TGCGCCAGCAGCCAAATTCTTAAGCAGCGGGGCGAGCAGTACTTC. Translation: CASSQILKQRGEQYF.

The chain links TRBV29-1 to TRBJ2-1; 11 bases line up with TRBD2. V was clipped by 5 bases and J by 3 bases; unmatched bases: 6. This CDR3 has 15 residues. CDR1 is SQVTM and CDR2 is ANQGSEA in the germline V gene. The CDR3 sequence is CSVFPGTSGYNEQFF. CDR3 bases: TGCAGCGTTTTCCCCGGGACTAGCGGCTACAATGAGCAGTTCTTC.

This clone was seen once. This chain links TRBV5-1 with TRBJ1-1; 7 nucleotides match TRBD1. The V gene end was trimmed by 3 bases and the J gene end by 7 bases; junction bases not matched to a gene: 6. This CDR3 has 13 residues. Germline V gene lookup returns CDR1 SGHRS and CDR2 YFSETQ. CDR3 sequence (DNA): TGCGCCAGCAGCTACGGGACAGATGGTGAAGCTTTCTTT. Translation: CASSYGTDGEAFF.

The rearrangement uses TRBV14 and TRBJ1-6; unclear D gene. The CDR3 consists of 15 residues. The V gene lost 5 bases and the J gene lost 9 bases, with 17 bases spanning the gap. CDR1 and CDR2 (germline): SGHDN, FVKESK. The CDR3 here is CASSAGPGGSSPLHF. The CDR3 DNA is TGTGCCAGCAGCGCCGGGCCTGGAGGGAGTTCACCCCTCCACTTT.

V usage is TRBV12-5 and J usage is TRBJ2-1; 14 positions agree with TRBD2. Germline V lookup: CDR1 LGHNT, CDR2 FRNRAP. Trimming cost V 4 bases and J 7 bases; bases outside gene matches: 3. This CDR3 region has 15 residues. This CDR3 is CASGSGLAGANEQFF. In DNA form, the CDR3 reads TGTGCTAGTGGTTCGGGACTAGCGGGAGCGAATGAGCAGTTCTTC.

This chain joins TRBV6-5 and TRBJ2-5, with TRBD2 identical over 11 bases. Trimming removed 2 bases from V and 1 base from J; junction bases left unmatched: 3. There are 16 residues in the CDR3. Germline values: CDR1 MNHEY, CDR2 SVGAGI. The CDR3 DNA reads TGTGCCAGCAGTTACCCTGGACTAGCGGGCCAAGAGACCCAGTACTTC. Amino acids: CASSYPGLAGQETQYF.

The chain combines TRBV5-1 with TRBJ2-1, with a weak D call TRBD2 (6 bases). Trimming took off 4 bases at V and 7 bases at J, with 21 bases between the two ends. Germline V CDR1 and CDR2: SGHRS, YFSETQ. This CDR3 spans 16 amino acids. The CDR3 sequence: CASSPLTLGRGNEQFF. DNA for the CDR3: TGCGCCAGCAGCCCCCTTACTCTCGGGAGAGGTAATGAGCAGTTCTTC.

The chain has TRBV7-3 and TRBJ2-3, with 8 positions matching TRBD2. J was trimmed by 2 bases and V by 6 bases; bases with no gene match: 10. The CDR3 is 16 amino acids. Germline V CDR1 and CDR2: SGHTA, FQGTGA. CDR3 sequence reads: CASSLGSGRATDTQYF. CDR3 bases: TGTGCCAGCAGTTTGGGGTCCGGGAGGGCCACAGATACGCAGTATTTT.

This chain links TRBV12-2 with TRBJ2-4; the DNA was not compared with TRBD2, the D call given in the table. TRBV12-2 is a pseudogene segment. The CDR3 has 16 residues. This CDR3 reads CASRFSPGLAKNIQYF. Written as DNA, the CDR3 is TGTGCAAGTCGCTTTTCCCCAGGACTAGCCAAAAACATTCAGTACTTC.

The chain carries TRBV5-4 and TRBJ2-2; D may be TRBD2 (5 bases). V lost 0 bases and J 0 bases, leaving 9 bases between the germline ends. This CDR3 region has 16 residues. Germline loops: CDR1 SGHNT, CDR2 YYREEE (reference sequence). The CDR3 loop reads CASSLGPGSNTGELFF. The CDR3 DNA reads TGTGCCAGCAGCTTGGGTCCGGGGTCGAACACCGGGGAGCTGTTTTTT.

The V call is TRBV5-8, the J call TRBJ2-7, with 11 bases identical to TRBD2. The CDR3 totals 18 residues. The germline V gene has CDR1 SGHTS and CDR2 YDEGEE. The J segment lost 1 base and the V segment lost 3 bases, leaving 12 bases of the junction unmatched. Here the CDR3 reads CASSSPVAGGFSSYEQYF. The CDR3 nucleotides are TGTGCCAGCAGCTCGCCAGTAGCGGGAGGGTTCTCTTCCTACGAGCAGTACTTC.

The chain is built from TRBV3-1 (or the pseudogene TRBV3-2) and TRBJ2-4, with 7 bases aligning to TRBD2. Germline assignment: CDR1 LGHDT and CDR2 YNNKEL (reference sequence). After removal of 4 bases from V and 0 bases from J, the junction contained 15 bases not matched to a gene. This CDR3 is built from 19 residues. The CDR3 DNA reads as TGTGCCAGCAGCCCCCTGTATGGTTCAAGCGGGGTAGCCAAAAACATTCAGTACTTC. Its translation: CASSPLYGSSGVAKNIQYF.

The chain couples TRBV12-3 or TRBV12-4 to TRBJ1-5; no definite D call. V lost 7 bases and J 4 bases, leaving 11 bases between the germline ends. This CDR3 comprises 13 residues. In nucleotides, the CDR3 is TGTGCCAGCACCCCTAGCAGAAATCAGCCCCAGCATTTT. Its translation is CASTPSRNQPQHF.